The sample holds many counts of the clone carrying this T cell receptor (beta chain). Its antigen is still unknown. This sequence may be a read error, since a much larger clone differs from it by one base. Amplified TCR beta CDR3 regions came from RNA transcripts. The HTBI primer set was used in a first-round RT-PCR of the TCR CDR3. TCRdb independently ran MiXCR on the multiplex PCR reads; one entry per CDR3 protein. Here the sample spans a few hundred thousand distinct CDR3 sequences, around 21% being singletons. This sample was taken from a study of T cells in Graves' hyperthyroidism and ophthalmopathy. The CDR3 extends over 13 amino acids. Germline-derived CDR1 and CDR2 are SGHTA and FQGTGA. The junction had 3 bases not matched to a gene; V was cut back by 3 bases and J by 6 bases. Study-wide points: Ophthalmopathy cases were set apart from stable hyperthyroidism by a 13 V-J model.

This TCR was sampled from a man between 18 and 35 years old with Graves' hyperthyroidism. The sequenced material came from blood. V is TRBV7-3 and J is TRBJ1-1, with 8 positions matching TRBD1. The CDR3 reads CASSFGQGSEAFF. The DNA of the CDR3 is TGTGCCAGCAGCTTCGGACAGGGCTCTGAAGCTTTCTTT.